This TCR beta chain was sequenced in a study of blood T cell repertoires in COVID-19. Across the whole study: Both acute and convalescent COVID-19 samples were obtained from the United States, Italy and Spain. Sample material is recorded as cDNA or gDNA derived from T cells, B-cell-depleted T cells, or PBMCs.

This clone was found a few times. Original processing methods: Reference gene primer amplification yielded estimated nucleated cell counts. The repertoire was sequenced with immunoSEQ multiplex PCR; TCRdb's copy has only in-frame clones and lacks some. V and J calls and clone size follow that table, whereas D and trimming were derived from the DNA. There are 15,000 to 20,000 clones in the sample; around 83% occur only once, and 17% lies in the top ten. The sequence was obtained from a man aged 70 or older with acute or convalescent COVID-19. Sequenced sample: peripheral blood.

The CDR3 protein is CASSQELGLNSGANVLTF. The CDR3 nucleotides are TGTGCCAGCAGCCAAGAATTAGGACTGAACTCTGGGGCCAACGTCCTGACTTTC. This rearrangement joins TRBV3-1 (or the pseudogene TRBV3-2) to TRBJ2-6; a possible D gene is TRBD2 (5 bases). The CDR3 spans 18 residues. The germline V and J ends were trimmed by 0 bases and 0 bases, with 12 bases remaining between them. Germline-derived CDR1 and CDR2 are LGHDT and YNNKEL (reference sequence).